The present T cell receptor beta chain was sequenced within a study of cytomegalovirus exposure and HLA in healthy donors. On this clone itself: The junction does not match germline at one end; this may be a read error. The same CDR3 is also encoded by other DNA sequences in this sample.

PCR amplification relied on 60 Vbeta primers (plus 13 Jbeta primers). Sequencing was performed with immunoSEQ multiplex PCR; in TCRdb, only in-frame clones are kept and a portion is missing. The sample shows over 70,000 clones, around three fifths of them seen only once. This TCR was recovered from a woman aged 50 to 60 in good health and CMV-seropositive. Sequencing input: PBMCs.

The DNA for the CDR3 is TGCAGTGTTGAAGGGACAGGATTCCACGAGCAGTACTTC. This encodes CSVEGTGFHEQYF. This chain connects TRBV29-1 to TRBJ2-7; TRBD1 matches 8 bases. CDR3 length: 13 residues. Per germline, CDR1 SQVTM and CDR2 ANQGSEA.